Listed below are T cell receptor beta chains from one sample, sequenced in a study of blood T cell repertoires in COVID-19. Sequencing was performed with immunoSEQ multiplex PCR; in TCRdb, only in-frame clones are kept and a portion is missing. This sample carries about 200,000 clones, approximately 84% of them seen once, and the ten largest clones take 4% to 6%. Sequencing input: peripheral blood. These receptors all come from a woman aged 70-85 years with active or convalescent COVID-19. CDR3s include the opening cysteine and the closing phenylalanine or tryptophan. The D gene is left open where the match is weak. The size entry is marked missing in some rows and otherwise reads once, few, many or a size class.

j_call v_call clone_size d_call cdr3_nt cdr3_aa
TRBJ2-1 TRBV19 - - TGTGCCAGTAGTATAAAGCAGGGCCGTTTGGAGCAGTTCTTC CASSIKQGRLEQFF
TRBJ2-1 TRBV30 - - TGTGCCTGGAGTGTAAACCGTATGAATGGCGAGCAGTTCTTC CAWSVNRMNGEQFF
TRBJ1-1 TRBV25-1 - - TGTGCCAGCAGTGCCCCGGTGAACACTGAAGCTTTCTTT CASSAPVNTEAFF
TRBJ1-4 TRBV7-9 - - TGTGCCAGCAGCTCAATGACATGGTCTAATGAAAAACTGTTTTTT CASSSMTWSNEKLFF
TRBJ1-1 TRBV27 - - TGTGCCAGCAGCCTGCGATTGAACACTGAAGCTTTCTTT CASSLRLNTEAFF
TRBJ2-1 TRBV6-5 - TRBD2 TGTGCCAGCAGACTAGCGGGAGGAGGTGAGCAGTTCTTC CASRLAGGGEQFF
TRBJ1-1 TRBV15 - TRBD1 TGTGCCACGAGGGGGCAAAATAGGGGAGCTTTCTTT CATRGQNRGAFF
TRBJ2-7 TRBV6-6 few TRBD1 TGTGCCAGCAGTTACGGTCAGGGGGCTGACGAGCAGTACTTC CASSYGQGADEQYF
TRBJ2-5 TRBV12-2 - - TGTGCAAGTCGCCATACTACTACACGTCCCCGGGAGACCCAGTACTTC CASRHTTTRPRETQYF
TRBJ2-1 TRBV7-9 few TRBD2 TGTGCCAGCAGCTTTGCTAGCGGGGTCTACAATGAGCAGTTCTTC CASSFASGVYNEQFF
TRBJ1-2 TRBV11-1 - - TGTGCCAGCCAAGGGGCAGTAGGTGGCTACACCTTC CASQGAVGGYTF
TRBJ2-7 TRBV12-3/TRBV12-4 - - TGTGCCAGCAGTTTAGCAGGCGGAGGCGAGCAGTACTTC CASSLAGGGEQYF
TRBJ1-4 TRBV28 - TRBD1 TGTGCCAGCAGCCCCACAGGGGGCGGTAATGAAAAACTGTTTTTT CASSPTGGGNEKLFF
TRBJ2-1 TRBV5-1 - TRBD2 TGCGCCAGCAGCTTTGGGCTAGCGGGGGATGAGCAGTTCTTC CASSFGLAGDEQFF
TRBJ2-1 TRBV30 once - TGTGCCTGGAGTCGATTAGCGGACTACTCCTACAATGAGCAGTTCTTC CAWSRLADYSYNEQFF
TRBJ2-5 TRBV27 - TRBD2 TGTGCCAGCACCAAACGGTGGGGGGGGGAGACCCAGTACTTC CASTKRWGGETQYF
TRBJ2-2 TRBV24-1 - - TGTGCCACCAGTGATAAGGTGACAGCCCCGAACACCGGGGAGCTGTTTTTT CATSDKVTAPNTGELFF
TRBJ2-3 TRBV19 - TRBD1 TGTGCCAGTAAATTGTGGACAGGGGCGGATACGCAGTATTTT CASKLWTGADTQYF
TRBJ2-1 TRBV28 - TRBD2 TGTGCCAGCAGTCCCCTGGGACTAGCATTGGACAATGAGCAGTTCTTC CASSPLGLALDNEQFF
TRBJ2-7 TRBV29-1 - TRBD2 TGCAGCGTCGGCCCCCCGCCGGGACTAGCGGGTTCCTCCTACGAGCAGTACTTC CSVGPPPGLAGSSYEQYF
TRBJ2-3 TRBV5-4 - - TGTGCCAGCAGCTTGACGACAGGTGGTTCAGATACGCAGTATTTT CASSLTTGGSDTQYF
TRBJ2-5 TRBV9 - TRBD2 TGTGCCAGCACCGAAAACCCGACTAGCGGGAAAGAAGAGACCCAGTACTTC CASTENPTSGKEETQYF
TRBJ2-7 TRBV5-1 medium-sized - TGCGCCAGCAGAACCGACAAGGCCGAGCAGTACTTC CASRTDKAEQYF
TRBJ1-1 TRBV5-1 - - TGCGCCAGCAGCTTGGATTTCAGCGGTGGCCGAGAAGCTTTCTTT CASSLDFSGGREAFF
TRBJ2-1 TRBV28 - TRBD2 TGTGCCAGCACCCACATACCGCTGGGAGGGACGAGCTCCTACAATGAGCAGTTCTTC CASTHIPLGGTSSYNEQFF
TRBJ1-6 TRBV6-5 - TRBD1 TGTGCCAGCAGAGACAGGGGTTTGAATTCACCCCTCCACTTT CASRDRGLNSPLHF
TRBJ2-1 TRBV7-9 - - TGTGCCAGCAGCCCTCCCCGGGGGAATGAGCAGTTCTTC CASSPPRGNEQFF
TRBJ1-6 TRBV30 - - TGTGCCTGGGGTGCAGGGGTTTCACCCCTCCACTTT CAWGAGVSPLHF
TRBJ2-5 TRBV28 - TRBD2 TGTGCCAGCAGGTCAAGCGGGAAGCAAGAGACCCAGTACTTC CASRSSGKQETQYF
TRBJ2-1 TRBV6-5 - TRBD2 TGTGCCAGCAGTTACTCGCTAGCGGGAGGGGGTGAGCAGTTCTTC CASSYSLAGGGEQFF
TRBJ2-4 TRBV5-6 - TRBD1 TGTGCCAGCAGCTTCCGGGACAGGGGAAACATTCAGTACTTC CASSFRDRGNIQYF
TRBJ1-3 TRBV5-4 - - TGTGCCAGCAGCTCCGCGGAGGTTCAGCGGAGTGACTCTGGAAACACCATATATTTT CASSSAEVQRSDSGNTIYF
TRBJ2-5 TRBV2 - - TGTGCCACTTCATTGGCCCCCTGGACCCAGTACTTC CATSLAPWTQYF
TRBJ2-4 TRBV30 - TRBD2 TGTGCCTGGAGTGGGGCGGGGGGAAAAAACATTCAGTACTTC CAWSGAGGKNIQYF
TRBJ2-2 TRBV4-2 once TRBD2 TGTGCCAGCAGCCAAGAAGGGACGGGAGGCCTCACCGGGGAGCTGTTTTTT CASSQEGTGGLTGELFF
TRBJ2-5 TRBV4-2 - TRBD1 TGTGCCAGCAGCCAACCTGGACAGGCCCAGGAGACCCAGTACTTC CASSQPGQAQETQYF
TRBJ1-1 TRBV19 few TRBD1 TGTGCCAGTAGTATAGGGACAGGGGGCTTCCAGGACACTGAAGCTTTCTTT CASSIGTGGFQDTEAFF
TRBJ2-6 TRBV7-8 - - TGTGCCAGCAGCTACAGAGCCGGGGCCAACGTCCTGACTTTC CASSYRAGANVLTF
TRBJ1-5 TRBV27 - - - CASSSSDRDHSNQPQHF
TRBJ2-1 TRBV5-1 - - TGCGCCAGCAGCTTACTAGCTTACGGGGGTGAGCAGTTCTTC CASSLLAYGGEQFF
TRBJ1-2 TRBV28 - - TGTGCCAGCAGAACAGCCGGGAACCTCTATGGCTACACCTTC CASRTAGNLYGYTF
TRBJ2-1 TRBV24-1 - TRBD2 TGTGCCACCAGTGTAGCGGGATATGATGAGCAGTTCTTC CATSVAGYDEQFF
TRBJ1-1 TRBV7-9 - TRBD1 TGTGCCAGCAGCATTGGGGGACAGGGTGTAGAAGCTTTCTTT CASSIGGQGVEAFF
TRBJ1-5 TRBV6-5 - - TGTGCCAGCAGTCTCAACCTGTCCCAGGGTCCTGGGCATTTT CASSLNLSQGPGHF
TRBJ2-1 TRBV28 once TRBD2 TGTGCCAGCAGTTACCAACTAGCGGGAGGGGGCAATGAGCAGTTCTTC CASSYQLAGGGNEQFF
TRBJ2-1 TRBV7-7 - TRBD2 TGTGCTAGCAGCTTACGGCGGGAGTCCTACAATGAGCAGTTCTTC CASSLRRESYNEQFF
TRBJ1-6 TRBV5-1 - - TGCGCCAGCAGCTTCGCGAGCCTTACACCAGGGAATCGAAACTCACCCCTCCACTTT CASSFASLTPGNRNSPLHF
TRBJ2-5 TRBV7-2 - TRBD2 TGTGCCAGCAGCTTAGGGCTAGCGGGAGGCGAGTACTTC CASSLGLAGGEYF
TRBJ2-2 TRBV27 - TRBD1 TGTGCCAGCAGAGGGACAGGGGTGGGCACCGGGGAGCTGTTTTTT CASRGTGVGTGELFF
TRBJ2-1 TRBV2 - - TGTGCCAGCTTACCTCCCAGCGGGCGCTACAATGAGCAGTTCTTC CASLPPSGRYNEQFF
TRBJ2-5 TRBV6-5 - TRBD1 TGTGCCAGCAGAGGACAGGGTACTTCGGAGACCCAGTACTTC CASRGQGTSETQYF
TRBJ2-1 TRBV5-1 - - TGCGCCAGCAGCTTGGCCGGGATCAATGAGCAGTTCTTC CASSLAGINEQFF
TRBJ1-2 TRBV5-1 - TRBD1 TGCGCCAGCAGCTTCGGGACAGTGACTAAGGGGTTAGGTATGCGGTACACCTTC CASSFGTVTKGLGMRYTF
TRBJ2-7 TRBV5-1 - TRBD1 TGCGCCAGCAGCCCGACAGGGAATGGGCACGAGCAGTACTTC CASSPTGNGHEQYF
TRBJ1-2 TRBV7-2 - - TGTGCCAGCAGCTCCATTAGGGGACAAGTTGGCTACACCTTC CASSSIRGQVGYTF
TRBJ1-5 TRBV6-6 few TRBD1 TGTGCCAGCAGCAACCCAGGAGGGACAGGGAGAAGGTTTAGCAATCAGCCCCAGCATTTT CASSNPGGTGRRFSNQPQHF
TRBJ2-2 TRBV7-3 few - TGTGCCAGCAGCTGGGGGGTGAACACCGGGGAGCTGTTTTTT CASSWGVNTGELFF
TRBJ1-2 TRBV19 - TRBD1 TGTGCCAGTAGTATAGCTGGACAGGGGAACTATGGCTACACCTTC CASSIAGQGNYGYTF
TRBJ1-2 TRBV30 - - TGTGCCTGGAGTTCTACAGGGCCTTCTAACTATGGCTACACCTTC CAWSSTGPSNYGYTF